This is a list of T cell receptor beta chains from one sample in a study of somatic mutations in cytotoxic T cells in rheumatoid arthritis. Profiling relied on immunoSEQ multiplex PCR, and the TCRdb table lists in-frame clones only, not all of them. Of around 6,300 clones in the sample, less than 75% are singletons; the top ten hold about a third. Sequenced input: CD8+ T cells sorted from blood. These receptors were taken from a woman between 45 and 65 years old in good health. CDR3s include the opening cysteine and the closing phenylalanine or tryptophan. The D gene is left open where the match is weak. Size values are once, few and many counts, or a class for expanded clones, and some rows have none.

CDR3	size	V	J	D
CASSDGTGGSEQYF	.	TRBV11-3	TRBJ2-7	TRBD1
CATSRETRNQPQHF	few	TRBV15	TRBJ1-5	.
CASSLDPHINYGYTF	once	TRBV7-9	TRBJ1-2	.
CASSLRASVEAFF	.	TRBV13	TRBJ1-1	.
CASSTGGYNEQFF	.	TRBV7-2	TRBJ2-1	TRBD2
CASSEFTSGVYEQYF	few	TRBV25-1	TRBJ2-7	.
CASSPPVTGVITEAFF	.	TRBV7-9	TRBJ1-1	TRBD1
CASSRGTGGQPQHF	.	TRBV9	TRBJ1-5	TRBD1
CATSSRDSFSTDTQYF	.	TRBV15	TRBJ2-3	.
CASSFPGGGPTDTQYF	.	TRBV27	TRBJ2-3	TRBD2
CASSPWGVNEQYF	.	TRBV7-6	TRBJ2-7	.
CASSEKKRFYEQYF	.	TRBV6-1	TRBJ2-7	.
CASSPGQDPDTQYF	few	TRBV6-4	TRBJ2-3	TRBD1
CASSLGQGTEAFF	.	TRBV2	TRBJ1-1	TRBD1
CASSLEGTVETQYF	.	TRBV7-7	TRBJ2-5	TRBD1
CASSLGAGVSSYNSPLHF	.	TRBV5-1	TRBJ1-6	.
CASSLAGDTEAFF	.	TRBV7-7	TRBJ1-1	.
CASSYSRDTEAFF	.	TRBV6-5	TRBJ1-1	.
CASSQEARGVAGVYNEQFF	.	TRBV4-3	TRBJ2-1	TRBD2
CASSFPGDTEAFF	.	TRBV7-9	TRBJ1-1	.
CASSAYPRNTEAFF	once	TRBV5-1	TRBJ1-1	.
CASSFGTANTEAFF	once	TRBV27	TRBJ1-1	TRBD1
CASSVAYREGTEAFF	few	TRBV9	TRBJ1-1	.
CAIHSGGRDGYTF	.	TRBV10-3	TRBJ1-2	.
CASSEQGLGTEAFF	.	TRBV28	TRBJ1-1	TRBD1
CASSAGGLNFYGYTF	.	TRBV6-1	TRBJ1-2	.
CASSQGIAGVFTDTQYF	.	TRBV4-1	TRBJ2-3	TRBD2
CASSAIAGGTDTQYF	once	TRBV6-1	TRBJ2-3	TRBD2
CASSLNTGELFF	.	TRBV5-6	TRBJ2-2	.
CASSEAHTGVWGASPLHF	.	TRBV11-3	TRBJ1-6	TRBD1
CASSSKIGSGEGLNTEAFF	.	TRBV7-8	TRBJ1-1	.
CASSFTGGTVREQFF	.	TRBV18	TRBJ2-1	TRBD1
CASSIGLAGTTTYEQYF	.	TRBV19	TRBJ2-7	TRBD2
CASSPGQGAYEQYF	few	TRBV5-1	TRBJ2-7	TRBD1
CASSLGQGRGQYF	.	TRBV13	TRBJ2-7	TRBD1
CASSEGTGTGNQPQHF	.	TRBV7-6	TRBJ1-5	TRBD1
CASSLYRANEQFF	.	TRBV5-8	TRBJ2-1	.
CASSLAVLGGSYNEQFF	.	TRBV5-8	TRBJ2-1	.
CASSLGGGQLLF	once	TRBV5-6	TRBJ2-7	TRBD1
CASSFGTGGEKLFF	.	TRBV7-9	TRBJ1-4	TRBD1
CASIGENTEAFF	medium-sized	TRBV2	TRBJ1-1	.
CASSQDSRQAGTEAFF	.	TRBV4-3	TRBJ1-1	.
CASSIVGGDYNEQFF	.	TRBV19	TRBJ2-1	TRBD2
CASRLGPGVEQYF	once	TRBV6-1	TRBJ2-7	.
CASSRTGMGEAFF	.	TRBV7-6	TRBJ1-1	TRBD1
CASSVHGSSTEAFF	.	TRBV9	TRBJ1-1	.
CASSSDAGGGTDTQYF	.	TRBV6-4	TRBJ2-3	.
CASSESAGTRYEQYF	.	TRBV2	TRBJ2-7	.
CASSLGQGAYEQYF	once	TRBV11-2	TRBJ2-7	.
CASSQDTSSGANVLTF	.	TRBV4-2	TRBJ2-6	.
CASSYQYGYTF	few	TRBV6-6	TRBJ1-2	.
CATPLRDSSYGYTF	once	TRBV6-1	TRBJ1-2	TRBD1
CASSLPGGPPSGYEQFF	.	TRBV7-9	TRBJ2-1	.
CSIRTGLAEAFF	.	TRBV29-1	TRBJ1-1	TRBD1